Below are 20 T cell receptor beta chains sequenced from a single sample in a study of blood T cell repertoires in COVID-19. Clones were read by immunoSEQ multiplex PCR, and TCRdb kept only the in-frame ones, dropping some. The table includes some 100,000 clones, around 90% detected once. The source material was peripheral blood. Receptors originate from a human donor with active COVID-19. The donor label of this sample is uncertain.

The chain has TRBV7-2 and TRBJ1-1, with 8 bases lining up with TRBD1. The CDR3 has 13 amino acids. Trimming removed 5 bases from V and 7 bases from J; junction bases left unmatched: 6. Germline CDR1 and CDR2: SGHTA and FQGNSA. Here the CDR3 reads CASSARGRGEAFF. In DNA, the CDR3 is TGTGCCAGCAGCGCCAGGGGGCGAGGTGAAGCTTTCTTT.

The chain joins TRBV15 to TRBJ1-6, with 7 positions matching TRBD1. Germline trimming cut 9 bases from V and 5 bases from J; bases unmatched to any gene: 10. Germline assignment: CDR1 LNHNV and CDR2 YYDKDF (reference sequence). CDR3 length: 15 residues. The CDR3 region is CATTTGTAHNSPLHF. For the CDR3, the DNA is TGTGCCACGACAACTGGGACAGCCCATAATTCACCCCTCCACTTT.

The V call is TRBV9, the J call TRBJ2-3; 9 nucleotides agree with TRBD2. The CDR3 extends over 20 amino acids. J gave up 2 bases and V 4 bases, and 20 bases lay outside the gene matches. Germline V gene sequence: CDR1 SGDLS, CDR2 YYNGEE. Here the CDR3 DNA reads TGTGCCAGCAGCCCGGGGGCGAGCGGGGGGTCCTTAATCTACACAGATACGCAGTATTTT. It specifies CASSPGASGGSLIYTDTQYF.

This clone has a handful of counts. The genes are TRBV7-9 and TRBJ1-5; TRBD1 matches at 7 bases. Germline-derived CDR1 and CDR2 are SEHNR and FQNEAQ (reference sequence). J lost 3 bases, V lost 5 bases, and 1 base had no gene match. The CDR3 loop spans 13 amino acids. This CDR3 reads CASSGTVNQPQHF. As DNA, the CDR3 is TGTGCCAGCAGCGGGACAGTCAATCAGCCCCAGCATTTT.

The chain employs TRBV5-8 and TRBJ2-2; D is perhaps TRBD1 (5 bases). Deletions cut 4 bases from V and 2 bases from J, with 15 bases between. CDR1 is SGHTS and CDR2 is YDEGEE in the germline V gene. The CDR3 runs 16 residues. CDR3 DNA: TGTGCCAGCAGCCCAGTAGGGGCGCCTAACACCGGGGAGCTGTTTTTT. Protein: CASSPVGAPNTGELFF.

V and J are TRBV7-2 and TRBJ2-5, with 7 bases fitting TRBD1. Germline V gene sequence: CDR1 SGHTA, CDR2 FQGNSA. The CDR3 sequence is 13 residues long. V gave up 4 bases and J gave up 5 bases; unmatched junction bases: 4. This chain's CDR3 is CASSSQGWETQYF. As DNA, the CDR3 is TGTGCCAGCAGCTCACAGGGGTGGGAGACCCAGTACTTC.

The CDR3: CASSPTTGGGGYTF. The CDR3 region has the DNA TGTGCCAGCAGCCCGACAACAGGGGGAGGCGGCTACACCTTC. J is TRBJ1-2 and V is TRBV14, with 8 positions matching TRBD1. The CDR3 extends over 14 amino acids. In germline, CDR1 is SGHDN, CDR2 FVKESK. Unmatched junction bases numbered 9, after V lost 4 bases and J lost 8 bases.

The CDR3 sequence is CASSLAAGYEQYF. As DNA, the CDR3 is TGCGCCAGCAGCTTGGCCGCGGGTTACGAGCAGTACTTC. The J gene is TRBJ2-7, the V gene TRBV5-1, with D tentatively TRBD2 (5 bases). This CDR3 has 13 amino acids. Trimming cost V 0 bases and J 4 bases, with 8 bases left between them. Germline values: CDR1 SGHRS, CDR2 YFSETQ.

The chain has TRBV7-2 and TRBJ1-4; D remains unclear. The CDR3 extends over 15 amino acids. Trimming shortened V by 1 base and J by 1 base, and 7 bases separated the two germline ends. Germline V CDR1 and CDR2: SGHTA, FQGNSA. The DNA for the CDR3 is TGTGCCAGCAGCTTAGAGGGAGGAACTAATGAAAAACTGTTTTTT. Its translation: CASSLEGGTNEKLFF.

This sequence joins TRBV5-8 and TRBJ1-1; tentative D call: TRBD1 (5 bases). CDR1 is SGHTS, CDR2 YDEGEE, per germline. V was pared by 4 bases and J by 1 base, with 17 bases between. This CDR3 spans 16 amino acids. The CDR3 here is CASSTILGAGNTEAFF. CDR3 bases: TGTGCCAGCAGCACGATCTTAGGGGCAGGGAACACTGAAGCTTTCTTT.

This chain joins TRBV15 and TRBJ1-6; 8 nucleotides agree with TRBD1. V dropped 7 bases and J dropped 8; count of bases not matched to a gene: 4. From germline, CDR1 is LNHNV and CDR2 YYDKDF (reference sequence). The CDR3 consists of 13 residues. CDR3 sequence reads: CATTSQGDSPLHF. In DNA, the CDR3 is TGTGCCACCACCTCACAGGGGGATTCACCCCTCCACTTT.

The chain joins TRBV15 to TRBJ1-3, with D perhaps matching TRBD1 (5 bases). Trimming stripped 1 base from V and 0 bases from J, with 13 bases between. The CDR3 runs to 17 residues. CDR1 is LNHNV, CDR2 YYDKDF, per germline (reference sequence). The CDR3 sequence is CATSRVLDTISGNTIYF. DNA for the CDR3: TGTGCCACCAGCAGAGTATTGGACACAATCTCTGGAAACACCATATATTTT.

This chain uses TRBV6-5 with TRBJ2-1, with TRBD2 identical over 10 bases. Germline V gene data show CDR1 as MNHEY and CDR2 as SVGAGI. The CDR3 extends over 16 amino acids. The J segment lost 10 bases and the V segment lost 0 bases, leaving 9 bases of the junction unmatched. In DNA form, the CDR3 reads TGTGCCAGCAGTTACTCGGCTAGCGGGGGAATCGGGGAGCAGTTCTTC. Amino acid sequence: CASSYSASGGIGEQFF.

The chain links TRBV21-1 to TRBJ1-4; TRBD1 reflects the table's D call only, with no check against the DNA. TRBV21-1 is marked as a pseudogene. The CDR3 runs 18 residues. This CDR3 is CASSRRSDRGRESEKLFF. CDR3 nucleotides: TGTGCCAGCAGCAGGAGATCAGACAGGGGGCGAGAAAGTGAAAAACTGTTTTTT.

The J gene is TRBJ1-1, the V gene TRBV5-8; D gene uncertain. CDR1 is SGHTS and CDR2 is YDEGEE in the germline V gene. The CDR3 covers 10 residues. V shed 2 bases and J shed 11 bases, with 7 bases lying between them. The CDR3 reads CASSFSSAFF. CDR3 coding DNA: TGTGCCAGCAGCTTTTCTTCCGCTTTCTTT. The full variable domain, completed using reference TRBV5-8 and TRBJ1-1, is EAGVTQSPTHLIKTRGQQATLRCSPISGHTSVYWYQQALGLGLQFLLWYDEGEERNRGNFPPRFSGRQFPNYSSELNVNALELEDSALYLCASSFSSAFFGQGTRLTVV.

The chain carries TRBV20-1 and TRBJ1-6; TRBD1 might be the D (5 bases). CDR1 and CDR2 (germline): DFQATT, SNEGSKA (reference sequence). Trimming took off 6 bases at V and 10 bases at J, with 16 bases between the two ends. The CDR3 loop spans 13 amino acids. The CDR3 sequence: CSASGRDYSPLHF. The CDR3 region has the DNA TGCAGTGCAAGTGGACGGGACTACTCACCCCTCCACTTT.

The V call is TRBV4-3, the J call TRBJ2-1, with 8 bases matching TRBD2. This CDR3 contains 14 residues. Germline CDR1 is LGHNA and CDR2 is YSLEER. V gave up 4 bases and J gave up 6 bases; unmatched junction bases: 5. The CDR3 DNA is TGCGCCAGCAGCCTGTTTAGCGGGGTCAATGAGCAGTTCTTC. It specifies CASSLFSGVNEQFF.

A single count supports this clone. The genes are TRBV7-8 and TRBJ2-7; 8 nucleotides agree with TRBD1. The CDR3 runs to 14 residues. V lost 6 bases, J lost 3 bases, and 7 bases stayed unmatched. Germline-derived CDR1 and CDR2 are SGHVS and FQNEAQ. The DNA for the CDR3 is TGTGCCAGCAGACGAGGACAGGGACACTACGAGCAGTACTTC. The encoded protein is CASRRGQGHYEQYF.

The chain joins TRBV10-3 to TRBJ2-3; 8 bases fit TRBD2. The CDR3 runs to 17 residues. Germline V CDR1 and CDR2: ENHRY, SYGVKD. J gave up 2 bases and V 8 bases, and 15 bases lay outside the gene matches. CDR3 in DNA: TGTGCCATCGGGACCCGCGGGGGGCGAAAACTCACAGATACGCAGTATTTT. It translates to CAIGTRGGRKLTDTQYF.

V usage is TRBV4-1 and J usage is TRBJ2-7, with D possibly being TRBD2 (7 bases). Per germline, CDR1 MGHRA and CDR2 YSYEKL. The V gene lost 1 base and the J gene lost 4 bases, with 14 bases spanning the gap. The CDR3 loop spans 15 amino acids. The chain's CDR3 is CASSQVGGQEYEQYF. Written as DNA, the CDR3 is TGCGCCAGCAGCCAAGTCGGGGGGCAAGAATACGAGCAGTACTTC.